A selection of T cell receptor beta chains follows, all from one sample in a study of shared clonotypes between healthy human individuals. Measured with immunoSEQ multiplex PCR; TCRdb has only the in-frame clones, and not every one. The sample carries about 1 million clones, about 75% recorded once. Sequenced sample: memory CD4+ T cells sorted from blood. The receptors derive from a man younger than 35 in good health. Both conserved end residues are part of each CDR3. The order of the fields is J gene, clone size, V gene, D gene, CDR3 protein, CDR3 DNA. D genes are given only for firm matches. For some rows the clone size is stated as once, few or many, or as a class when expanded; others skip it.

j_gene: TRBJ2-5; abundance: -; v_gene: TRBV10-3; d_gene: -; CDR3aa: CAISGHLQETQYF; CDR3nt: TGTGCCATCAGTGGACACCTCCAAGAGACCCAGTACTTC
j_gene: TRBJ2-3; abundance: -; v_gene: TRBV5-4; d_gene: TRBD2; CDR3aa: CASSPGTSKSTDTQYF; CDR3nt: TGTGCCAGCAGCCCAGGGACTAGCAAAAGCACAGATACGCAGTATTTT
j_gene: TRBJ1-4; abundance: -; v_gene: TRBV19; d_gene: TRBD1; CDR3aa: CASSIGLTAGQGDEKLFF; CDR3nt: TGTGCCAGTAGTATAGGTTTAACGGCAGGACAGGGAGATGAAAAACTGTTTTTT
j_gene: TRBJ2-7; abundance: -; v_gene: TRBV28; d_gene: -; CDR3aa: CASSLGTPYEQYF; CDR3nt: TGTGCCAGCAGTTTAGGGACCCCCTACGAGCAGTACTTC
j_gene: TRBJ2-3; abundance: -; v_gene: TRBV19; d_gene: TRBD1; CDR3aa: CASSPWDRGSTDTQYF; CDR3nt: TGTGCCAGTAGTCCGTGGGACAGGGGAAGCACAGATACGCAGTATTTT
j_gene: TRBJ2-1; abundance: -; v_gene: TRBV18; d_gene: -; CDR3aa: CASSPPQGSYNEQFF; CDR3nt: TGTGCCAGCTCACCACCCCAGGGCTCCTACAATGAGCAGTTCTTC
j_gene: TRBJ2-3; abundance: -; v_gene: TRBV6-6; d_gene: -; CDR3aa: CASSRQFGSTDTQYF; CDR3nt: TGTGCCAGCAGTCGACAGTTTGGGAGCACAGATACGCAGTATTTT
j_gene: TRBJ2-7; abundance: many; v_gene: TRBV5-1; d_gene: -; CDR3aa: CASSLDAKGEQYF; CDR3nt: TGCGCCAGCAGCTTGGATGCAAAGGGCGAGCAGTACTTC
j_gene: TRBJ1-6; abundance: -; v_gene: TRBV2; d_gene: -; CDR3aa: CASSDQGRSPLHF; CDR3nt: TGTGCCAGCAGTGACCAGGGGCGGTCACCCCTCCACTTT
j_gene: TRBJ2-5; abundance: -; v_gene: TRBV23-1; d_gene: TRBD2; CDR3aa: CASSRGGETFQQETQYF; CDR3nt: TGCGCCAGCAGTCGCGGGGGAGAGACATTCCAACAAGAGACCCAGTACTTC
j_gene: TRBJ1-2; abundance: few; v_gene: TRBV28; d_gene: -; CDR3aa: CASSKLQGNYGYTF; CDR3nt: TGTGCCAGCAGTAAGCTCCAGGGTAACTATGGCTACACCTTC
j_gene: TRBJ2-2; abundance: -; v_gene: TRBV5-4; d_gene: -; CDR3aa: CASSLKNTGELFF; CDR3nt: TGTGCCAGCAGCCTCAAGAACACCGGGGAGCTGTTTTTT
j_gene: TRBJ1-5; abundance: -; v_gene: TRBV30; d_gene: TRBD1; CDR3aa: CAWSGQGHQPQHF; CDR3nt: TGTGCCTGGAGCGGACAGGGGCATCAGCCCCAGCATTTT
j_gene: TRBJ2-3; abundance: once; v_gene: TRBV11-2; d_gene: TRBD1; CDR3aa: CASSLGDRGTDTQYF; CDR3nt: TGTGCCAGCAGCTTAGGGGACAGGGGCACAGATACGCAGTATTTT
j_gene: TRBJ2-2; abundance: -; v_gene: TRBV6-1; d_gene: TRBD2; CDR3aa: CASSTSGRNTGELFF; CDR3nt: TGTGCCAGTTCGACTAGCGGGAGGAACACCGGGGAGCTGTTTTTT
j_gene: TRBJ2-1; abundance: -; v_gene: TRBV5-1; d_gene: TRBD2; CDR3aa: CASSSTSGLASGNEQFF; CDR3nt: TGCGCCAGCAGCTCAACGTCCGGACTAGCAAGTGGCAATGAGCAGTTCTTC
j_gene: TRBJ2-1; abundance: -; v_gene: TRBV7-9; d_gene: TRBD2; CDR3aa: CASSRSGGAGDEQFF; CDR3nt: TGTGCCAGCAGCCGTAGCGGGGGGGCCGGAGATGAGCAGTTCTTC
j_gene: TRBJ2-3; abundance: -; v_gene: TRBV30; d_gene: -; CDR3aa: CAWSAIRRGPPDTQYF; CDR3nt: TGTGCCTGGAGTGCCATCCGGCGGGGGCCCCCGGATACGCAGTATTTT
j_gene: TRBJ2-1; abundance: once; v_gene: TRBV5-4; d_gene: TRBD2; CDR3aa: CASSPGTSGVDEQFF; CDR3nt: TGTGCCAGCAGCCCCGGGACTAGCGGTGTCGATGAGCAGTTCTTC
j_gene: TRBJ2-7; abundance: once; v_gene: TRBV14; d_gene: -; CDR3aa: CASGGNYEQYF; CDR3nt: TGTGCCAGCGGGGGGAACTACGAGCAGTACTTC
j_gene: TRBJ2-5; abundance: -; v_gene: TRBV10-3; d_gene: -; CDR3aa: CATRGHDEETQYF; CDR3nt: TGTGCCACCAGAGGCCATGATGAGGAGACCCAGTACTTC
j_gene: TRBJ1-6; abundance: -; v_gene: TRBV5-1; d_gene: TRBD1; CDR3aa: CASSGGTGNSPLHF; CDR3nt: TGCGCCAGCAGCGGAGGGACAGGTAATTCACCCCTCCACTTT
j_gene: TRBJ1-5; abundance: -; v_gene: TRBV6-1; d_gene: -; CDR3aa: CASSERGEGHSNQPQHF; CDR3nt: TGTGCCAGCAGTGAAAGAGGGGAGGGACATAGCAATCAGCCCCAGCATTTT
j_gene: TRBJ1-1; abundance: -; v_gene: TRBV5-1; d_gene: TRBD1; CDR3aa: CASSPGTATEAFF; CDR3nt: TGCGCCAGCAGCCCCGGGACAGCAACTGAAGCTTTCTTT
j_gene: TRBJ1-4; abundance: -; v_gene: TRBV27; d_gene: -; CDR3aa: CASSLWGNGRGEKLFF; CDR3nt: TGTGCCAGCAGTTTATGGGGGAACGGAAGGGGAGAAAAACTGTTTTTT